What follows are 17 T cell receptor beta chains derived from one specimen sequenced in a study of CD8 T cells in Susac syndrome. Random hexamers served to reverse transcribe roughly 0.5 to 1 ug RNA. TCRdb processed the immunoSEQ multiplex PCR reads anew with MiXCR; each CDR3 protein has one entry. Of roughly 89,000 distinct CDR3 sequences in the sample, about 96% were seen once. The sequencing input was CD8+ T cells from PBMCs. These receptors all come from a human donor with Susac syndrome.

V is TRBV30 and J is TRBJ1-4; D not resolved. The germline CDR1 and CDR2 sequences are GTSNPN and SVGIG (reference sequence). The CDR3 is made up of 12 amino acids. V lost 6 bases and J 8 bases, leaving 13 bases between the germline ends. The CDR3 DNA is TGTGCCTGTGCCCAGAGGAACGAAAAACTGTTTTTT. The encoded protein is CACAQRNEKLFF.

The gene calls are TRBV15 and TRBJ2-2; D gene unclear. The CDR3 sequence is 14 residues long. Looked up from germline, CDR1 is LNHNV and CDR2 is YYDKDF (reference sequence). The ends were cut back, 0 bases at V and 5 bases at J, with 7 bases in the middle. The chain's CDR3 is CATSRDRATGELFF. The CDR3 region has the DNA TGTGCCACCAGCAGAGATAGGGCTACCGGGGAGCTGTTTTTT.

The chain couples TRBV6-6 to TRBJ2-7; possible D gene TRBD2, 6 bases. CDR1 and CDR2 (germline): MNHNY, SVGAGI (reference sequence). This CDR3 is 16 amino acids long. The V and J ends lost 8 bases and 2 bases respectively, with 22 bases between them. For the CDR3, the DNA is TGTGCCAGCTTTCCAGTCCGCGGGGAGCTCGCCTACGAGCAGTACTTC. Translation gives CASFPVRGELAYEQYF.

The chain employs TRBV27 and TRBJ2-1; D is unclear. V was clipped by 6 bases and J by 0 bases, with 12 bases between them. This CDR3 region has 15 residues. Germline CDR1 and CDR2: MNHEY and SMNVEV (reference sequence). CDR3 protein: CASRGGSFSYNEQFF. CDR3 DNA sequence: TGTGCCAGCAGGGGTGGGTCCTTCTCCTACAATGAGCAGTTCTTC.

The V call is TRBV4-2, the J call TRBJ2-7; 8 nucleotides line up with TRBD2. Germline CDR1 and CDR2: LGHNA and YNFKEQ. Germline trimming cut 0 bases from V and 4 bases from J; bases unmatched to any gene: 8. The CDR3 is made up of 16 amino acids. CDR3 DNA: TGTGCCAGCAGCCAAGATCAGGCTAGCGGGTCTTACGAGCAGTACTTC. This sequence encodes CASSQDQASGSYEQYF.

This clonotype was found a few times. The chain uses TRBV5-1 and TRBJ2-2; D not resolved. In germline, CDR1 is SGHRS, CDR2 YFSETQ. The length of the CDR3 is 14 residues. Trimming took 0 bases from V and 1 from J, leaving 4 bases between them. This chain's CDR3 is CASSLGQNTGELFF. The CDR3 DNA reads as TGCGCCAGCAGCTTGGGACAGAACACCGGGGAGCTGTTTTTT. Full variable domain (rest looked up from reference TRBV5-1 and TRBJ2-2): KAGVTQTPRYLIKTRGQQVTLSCSPISGHRSVSWYQQTPGQGLQFLFEYFSETQRNKGNFPGRFSGRQFSNSRSEMNVSTLELGDSALYLCASSLGQNTGELFFGEGSRLTVL.

CDR3 sequence: CASRFGQGAYEQYF. The CDR3 region has the DNA TGTGCCAGTAGATTTGGACAGGGGGCCTACGAGCAGTACTTC. This chain links TRBV19 with TRBJ2-7, with TRBD1 matching over 10 bases. The CDR3 is 14 residues long. The germline V gene has CDR1 LNHDA and CDR2 SQIVND (reference sequence). V lost 6 bases, J lost 2 bases, and 4 bases stayed unmatched.

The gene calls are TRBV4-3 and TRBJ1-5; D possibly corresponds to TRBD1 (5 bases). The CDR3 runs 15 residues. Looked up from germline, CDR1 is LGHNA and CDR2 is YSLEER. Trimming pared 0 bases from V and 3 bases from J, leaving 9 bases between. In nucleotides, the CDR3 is TGCGCCAGCAGCCAAGATGGGGGTACCAATCAGCCCCAGCATTTT. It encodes CASSQDGGTNQPQHF.

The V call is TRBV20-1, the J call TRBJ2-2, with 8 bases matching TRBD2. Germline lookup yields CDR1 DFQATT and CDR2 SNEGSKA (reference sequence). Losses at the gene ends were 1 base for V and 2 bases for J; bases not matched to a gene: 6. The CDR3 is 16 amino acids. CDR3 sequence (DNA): TGCAGTGCTAGAGCCATAGCGGGGTTAAACACCGGGGAGCTGTTTTTT. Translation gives CSARAIAGLNTGELFF.

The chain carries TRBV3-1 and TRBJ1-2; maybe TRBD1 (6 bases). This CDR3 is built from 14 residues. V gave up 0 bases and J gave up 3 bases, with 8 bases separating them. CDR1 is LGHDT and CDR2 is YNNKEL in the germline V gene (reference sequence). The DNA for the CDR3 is TGTGCCAGCAGCCAAGAAAACAGGGACTATGGCTACACCTTC. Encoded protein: CASSQENRDYGYTF.

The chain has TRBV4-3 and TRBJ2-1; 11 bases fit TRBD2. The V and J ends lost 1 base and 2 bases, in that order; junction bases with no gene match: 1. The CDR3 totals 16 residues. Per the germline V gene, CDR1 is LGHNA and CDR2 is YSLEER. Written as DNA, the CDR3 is TGCGCCAGCAGCCAAGGGGGACTAGCGGCCTACAATGAGCAGTTCTTC. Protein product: CASSQGGLAAYNEQFF.

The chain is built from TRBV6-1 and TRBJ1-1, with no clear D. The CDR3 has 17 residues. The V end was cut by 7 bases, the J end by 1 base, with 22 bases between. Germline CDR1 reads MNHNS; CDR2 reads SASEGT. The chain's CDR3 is CASTGPGQVSENTEAFF. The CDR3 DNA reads TGTGCCAGCACCGGGCCCGGGCAGGTCAGCGAGAACACTGAAGCTTTCTTT.

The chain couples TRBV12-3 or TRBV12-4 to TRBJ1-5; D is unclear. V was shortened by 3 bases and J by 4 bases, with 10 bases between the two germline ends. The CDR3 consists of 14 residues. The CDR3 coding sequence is TGTGCCAGCAGTTTTGTCCAGACTAATCAGCCCCAGCATTTT. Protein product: CASSFVQTNQPQHF.

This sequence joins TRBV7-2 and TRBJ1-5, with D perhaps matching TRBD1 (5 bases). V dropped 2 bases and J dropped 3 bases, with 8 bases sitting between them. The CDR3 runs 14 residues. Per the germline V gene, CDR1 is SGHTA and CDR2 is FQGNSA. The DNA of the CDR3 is TGTGCCAGCAGCTTAAGGGGCAACAATCAGCCCCAGCATTTT. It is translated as CASSLRGNNQPQHF.

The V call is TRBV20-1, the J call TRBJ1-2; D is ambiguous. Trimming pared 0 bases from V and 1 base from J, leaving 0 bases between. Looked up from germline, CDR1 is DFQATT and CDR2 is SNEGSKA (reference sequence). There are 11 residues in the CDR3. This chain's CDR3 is CSARDNYGYTF. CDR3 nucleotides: TGCAGTGCTAGAGATAACTATGGCTACACCTTC.

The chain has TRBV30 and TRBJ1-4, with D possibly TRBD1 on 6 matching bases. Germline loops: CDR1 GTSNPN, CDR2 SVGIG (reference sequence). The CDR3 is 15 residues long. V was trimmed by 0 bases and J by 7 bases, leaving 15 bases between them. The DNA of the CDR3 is TGTGCCTGGAGTGTAAGGGCGGGCAGGGGTGAAAAACTGTTTTTT. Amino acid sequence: CAWSVRAGRGEKLFF.

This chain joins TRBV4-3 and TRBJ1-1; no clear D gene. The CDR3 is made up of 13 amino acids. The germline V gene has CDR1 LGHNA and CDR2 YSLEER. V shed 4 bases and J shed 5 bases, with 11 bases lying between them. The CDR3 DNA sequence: TGCGCCAGCAGCCGATTTCGGGCTACTGAAGCTTTCTTT. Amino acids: CASSRFRATEAFF.